The sequence of this T cell receptor beta chain was determined in a study of blood T cell repertoires in COVID-19. How the authors handled the data: Reference gene primer amplification gave nucleated cell count estimates. The assay was immunoSEQ multiplex PCR, and TCRdb's table has in-frame clones only and misses some. The V and J calls and clone size were taken over from that table, and D and trimming were inferred from the DNA. The sample holds tens of thousands of clones; roughly four fifths are singletons and the top ten take less than 8%. The CDR3 spans 15 residues. With 3 bases clipped from V and 4 bases from J, the junction kept 8 bases outside the gene matches. Looked up from germline, CDR1 is MDHEN and CDR2 is SYDVKM.

This receptor was identified in a man aged 55 to 69 with active COVID-19. The sequenced sample consisted of peripheral blood. The V and J genes are TRBV28 and TRBJ1-2, with 7 nucleotides matching TRBD1. The CDR3 DNA is TGTGCCAGCAGTTTGGGACAGCCTAATTCCTATGGCTACACCTTC. This codes for CASSLGQPNSYGYTF.